One T cell receptor beta chain is described in this entry. The data were taken from a study of blood T cell repertoires in COVID-19. As for the study in general: Collection of acute and convalescent COVID-19 samples took place in the United States, Italy and Spain.

Sequenced by immunoSEQ multiplex PCR; TCRdb stores in-frame clones only, minus some. The repertoire holds fewer than 350,000 clones, with roughly 93% as singletons. This CDR3 comprises 13 residues. V gave up 5 bases and J gave up 5 bases; unmatched junction bases: 5. CDR1 is SGHNT, CDR2 YYREEE, per germline (reference sequence). Source material: PBMCs or T cells enriched from blood (not recorded which). The sequence came from a woman between 40 and 55 years old with acute COVID-19. The chain combines TRBV5-4 with TRBJ2-7; TRBD1 matches at 9 bases. The CDR3 protein is CASRVTGGNEQYF. The CDR3 DNA follows: TGTGCCAGCAGGGTTACAGGGGGCAACGAGCAGTACTTC. Filled out from reference TRBV5-4 and TRBJ2-7, the complete variable domain reads ETGVTQSPTHLIKTRGQQVTLRCSSQSGHNTVSWYQQALGQGPQFIFQYYREEENGRGNFPPRFSGLQFPNYSSELNVNALELDDSALYLCASRVTGGNEQYFGPGTRLTVT.